These T cell receptor beta chains were read from a single sample in a study of cytomegalovirus exposure and HLA in healthy donors. Sequencing was performed with immunoSEQ multiplex PCR; in TCRdb, only in-frame clones are kept and a portion is missing. The repertoire includes 150,000 to 200,000 clones, 81% of them detected once, and around 2% sits in the top ten. Material for sequencing was PBMCs. These TCRs come from a man younger than 35 in good health and CMV-seronegative. CDR3s include the opening cysteine and the closing phenylalanine or tryptophan. D genes are given only for firm matches. Clone size is given for some rows only: seen once, a few or many times, or a class if the clone is expanded.

j_call d_call clone_size v_call cdr3_nt cdr3_aa
TRBJ2-7 . . TRBV7-9 TGTGCCAGCAGCTTATTTCCAGCGGGTCCGCCATCTTACGAGCAGTACTTC CASSLFPAGPPSYEQYF
TRBJ2-5 TRBD1 . TRBV4-3 TGCGCCAGCAGCCAAGGTTCCGGGACAGGGATTGAGGAGACCCAGTACTTC CASSQGSGTGIEETQYF
TRBJ2-7 . . TRBV27 TGTGCCAGCAGTCCCCATGGGGGCGGGCAGTACTTC CASSPHGGGQYF
TRBJ1-1 . . TRBV7-8 TGTGCCAGCAGCTCTTCAGAACACGTTAACACTGAAGCTTTCTTT CASSSSEHVNTEAFF
TRBJ2-5 TRBD2 . TRBV7-9 TGTGCCAGCAGCTTCGGGGCGGGAGTACAGACCCAGTACTTC CASSFGAGVQTQYF
TRBJ1-5 . . TRBV21-1 TGTGCCAGCAGCGAAAAAACAGGGATTTCCACGGTAGGCAATCAGCCCCAGCATTTT CASSEKTGISTVGNQPQHF
TRBJ1-4 . . TRBV7-9 TGTTCCAGCAGCTTTCAACCCAGGGGCAACGAAAAACTGTTTTTT CSSSFQPRGNEKLFF
TRBJ2-5 . . TRBV19 TGTGCCAGTAGTATAGGAGCCGCGCGAACCGTAAGAGAGACCCAGTACTTC CASSIGAARTVRETQYF
TRBJ2-3 TRBD2 few TRBV19 TGTGCCAGTAGTATGGGACTAGCGGGAGTAGATACGCAGTATTTT CASSMGLAGVDTQYF
TRBJ1-2 TRBD1 . TRBV6-5 TGTGCCAGCACCCCCCAGGGGGCCTTTAACTATGGCTACACCTTC CASTPQGAFNYGYTF
TRBJ1-1 . . TRBV7-6 TGTGCCAGCAGCTTAGTTACCGGGAACACTGAAGCTTTCTTT CASSLVTGNTEAFF
TRBJ2-1 TRBD2 few TRBV9 TGTGCCAGCAGCGTAGAGAAGCGGGGGGCCTACAATGAGCAGTTCTTC CASSVEKRGAYNEQFF
TRBJ1-3 TRBD1 once TRBV9 TGTGCCAGCAGCCCCTGGGACAGGGTGTATGGAAACACCATATATTTT CASSPWDRVYGNTIYF
TRBJ2-3 TRBD2 . TRBV2 TGTGCCAGCAGTGATTTACTAGCGGGAGCGGGTACGCAGTATTTT CASSDLLAGAGTQYF
TRBJ1-2 . few TRBV13 TGTGCCAGCAGCTTAGGCACGGTGGATGGCTACACCTTC CASSLGTVDGYTF
TRBJ2-7 . . TRBV28 TGTGCCAGCAGTTCGAGGGTTGGAGGGAGTTTGGGCGAGCAGTACTTC CASSSRVGGSLGEQYF
TRBJ2-1 . few TRBV7-2 TGTGCCAGCAGCTTAGGCCTAGCGAGCGATGAGCAGTTCTTC CASSLGLASDEQFF
TRBJ1-2 TRBD1 . TRBV19 TGTGCCAGTACCCCCACACCCTATGGGGGACAGGATGGCTACACCTTC CASTPTPYGGQDGYTF
TRBJ1-1 . . TRBV2 TGTGCCAGCAGTGAAGAAGGGGCGAGCACTGAAGCTTTCTTT CASSEEGASTEAFF
TRBJ1-2 . . TRBV29-1 TGCAGCGCGGGGGTAGGGGTCAAGGACTATGGCTACACCTTC CSAGVGVKDYGYTF
TRBJ2-3 . . TRBV7-2 TGTGCCAGCAGCCAAGGACTTTCCCCAGATACGCAGTATTTT CASSQGLSPDTQYF
TRBJ1-1 . . TRBV7-2 TGTGCCAGCAGCTTAGTGGCAGGGAAAACTGAAGCTTTCTTT CASSLVAGKTEAFF
TRBJ2-5 TRBD1 . TRBV15 TGTGCCACCAGCAGAGAACAGGGGGAGACCCAGTACTTC CATSREQGETQYF
TRBJ2-5 TRBD1 . TRBV11-2 TGTGCCAGCCGTCTCCGTCAGAGACAGGGGCAAGAGACCCAGTACTTC CASRLRQRQGQETQYF
TRBJ1-3 . . TRBV25-1 TGTGCCAGCAGAGGGGGTTCGGGTGCAAACACCATATATTTT CASRGGSGANTIYF
TRBJ2-1 . . TRBV13 TGTGCCAGCAGCTCAAGCAGGGCGCCCTACAATGAGCAGTTCTTC CASSSSRAPYNEQFF
TRBJ1-5 TRBD1 . TRBV18 TGTGCCAGCTCCGGGACAGACAATCAGCCCCAGCATTTT CASSGTDNQPQHF
TRBJ1-2 . . TRBV7-2 TGTGCCAGCAGCCCCCCCCGGGAAGGGAGCGACTATGGCTACACCTTC CASSPPREGSDYGYTF
TRBJ2-7 TRBD2 . TRBV9 TGTGCCAGCAGCCCTCGCGGGAGCTCCTACGAGCAGTACTTC CASSPRGSSYEQYF
TRBJ2-7 . . TRBV2 TGTGCCAGCAGTGAAGCGCTTTCCCTAATCGTCTACGAGCAGTACTTC CASSEALSLIVYEQYF
TRBJ1-6 TRBD1 . TRBV6-1 TGTGCCAGCAAGTGGGGACAGCAAAATTCACCCCTCCACTTT CASKWGQQNSPLHF
TRBJ2-2 . . TRBV6-6 TGTGCCAGCAGCCCGGTCGGCGGGGAGCTGTTTTTT CASSPVGGELFF
TRBJ1-4 TRBD1 . TRBV5-1 TGCGCCAGCAGCTTGGAGGGACAGGGATATGAAAAACTGTTTTTT CASSLEGQGYEKLFF
TRBJ1-1 . . TRBV19 TGTGCCAGCGCCCAACAGAAGAACACTGAAGCTTTCTTT CASAQQKNTEAFF
TRBJ1-6 . few TRBV4-1 TGCGCCAGCAGCCAAGAACGTATCTCGGGGATTGATTCACCCCTCCACTTT CASSQERISGIDSPLHF
TRBJ2-7 TRBD2 . TRBV10-2 TGCGCCAGCAGTGGTCTAGCGGGGGCCTCGGGGGGTGAGCAGTACTTC CASSGLAGASGGEQYF
TRBJ2-7 . few TRBV10-3 TGTGCCATCAGTGTGAGCGGGGACAACGAGCAGTACTTC CAISVSGDNEQYF
TRBJ2-3 . few TRBV6-5 TGTGCCAGCGGGACTAGCACAGATACGCAGTATTTT CASGTSTDTQYF
TRBJ2-5 . few TRBV27 TGTGCCAGCAGTTCGAGCCGGAGCCTCCAAGAGACCCAGTACTTC CASSSSRSLQETQYF